This T cell receptor (beta chain) was identified during a study of blood T cell repertoires in COVID-19. Across roughly 25 US areas, participants ranged in age from about 18 to 100 years. It was within 2 weeks before study entry that exposed participants met a COVID-19 case. V shed 7 bases and J shed 4 bases, with 13 bases lying between them. The CDR3 has 14 amino acids. Germline V gene lookup returns CDR1 SNHLY and CDR2 FYNNEI. Original processing notes: How many nucleated cells were present was estimated from reference gene primer amplification. Using immunoSEQ multiplex PCR, the repertoire was profiled, and TCRdb retains in-frame clones only, with some absent. D and trimming come from the DNA, and the V and J calls and clone size come from that table. The table includes 330,000 or so clones, about nine tenths detected once.

The sequencing input was PBMCs or T cells enriched from blood (not recorded which). The clonotype originates from a woman aged 25 to 39 who had been exposed to COVID-19. This chain uses TRBV2 with TRBJ1-4; a weak D match, TRBD1 (6 bases). The DNA for the CDR3 is TGTGCCAGCACGGACAGAAAGAATAATGAAAAACTGTTTTTT. Protein product: CASTDRKNNEKLFF.